This T cell receptor (beta chain) was documented in a study of T cell clones after liver transplantation. The CDR3 spans 17 residues. Unmatched junction bases numbered 10, after V lost 0 bases and J lost 5 bases. Germline V gene lookup returns CDR1 SGHRS and CDR2 YFSETQ. Repertoires were generated with immunoSEQ multiplex PCR, while TCRdb's copy carries only in-frame clones and drops some. In the table there are approximately 68,000 clones, 80% of which are singletons. Sequencing was performed on CD4+ T cells from blood, taken before liver transplant. This TCR was recovered from a human donor who received a liver transplant. The chain carries TRBV5-1 and TRBJ2-3; TRBD2 matches 9 bases. The CDR3 DNA sequence: TGCGCCAGCAGCTTGGGTAGTAGCGGGAGCGGGGGAGATACGCAGTATTTT. Encoded protein: CASSLGSSGSGGDTQYF. The full variable domain, completed using reference TRBV5-1 and TRBJ2-3, is KAGVTQTPRYLIKTRGQQVTLSCSPISGHRSVSWYQQTPGQGLQFLFEYFSETQRNKGNFPGRFSGRQFSNSRSEMNVSTLELGDSALYLCASSLGSSGSGGDTQYFGPGTRLTVL.